This passage covers 26 T cell receptor beta chains from one sample sequenced in a study of T cells in Graves' hyperthyroidism and ophthalmopathy. Researchers amplified the TCR beta CDR3 regions from RNA transcripts. In the first-round RT-PCR of the TCR CDR3, the HTBI primer set was used. TCRdb passed the multiplex PCR reads through MiXCR, listing each CDR3 protein once. The sample consists of more than 450,000 distinct CDR3 sequences, around 13% of them appearing once. The sequencing sample was made of blood. The receptor source for this set is a woman in her forties with Graves' hyperthyroidism.

This clonotype was seen repeatedly, ten times or more. The chain recombines TRBV28 with TRBJ1-1, with 7 bases that match TRBD1. Germline CDR1 is MDHEN and CDR2 is SYDVKM. The junction had 11 bases not matched to a gene; V was cut back by 10 bases and J by 9 bases. The CDR3 has 12 residues. The CDR3 region is CATLTGSTKAFF. Written as DNA, the CDR3 is TGTGCCACCCTGACAGGGAGCACCAAAGCTTTCTTT.

CDR3 loop: CASSLDRGGWETQYF. The CDR3 DNA sequence: TGTGCCAGCAGCTTAGATCGAGGGGGCTGGGAGACCCAGTACTTC. V is TRBV11-2 and J is TRBJ2-5; 7 bases fit TRBD1. The J segment lost 5 bases and the V segment lost 0 bases, leaving 6 bases of the junction unmatched. This CDR3 spans 15 amino acids. In germline, CDR1 is SGHAT, CDR2 FQNNGV. The full variable domain, completed using reference TRBV11-2 and TRBJ2-5, is EAGVAQSPRYKIIEKRQSVAFWCNPISGHATLYWYQQILGQGPKLLIQFQNNGVVDDSQLPKDRFSAERLKGVDSTLKIQPAKLEDSAVYLCASSLDRGGWETQYFGPGTRLLVL.

This clonotype was counted only a few times. The chain carries TRBV10-2 and TRBJ2-7, with a tentative D call TRBD2 (6 bases). The CDR3 covers 14 residues. Trimming stripped 0 bases from V and 3 bases from J, with 9 bases between. CDR1 is WSHSY and CDR2 is SAAADI in the germline V gene. The CDR3 sequence: CASSESGTFYEQYF. DNA for the CDR3: TGCGCCAGCAGTGAGTCAGGGACTTTCTACGAGCAGTACTTC.

This clonotype was observed a handful of times. A clone one base away is much larger, so this may be a read error. This chain connects TRBV7-3 to TRBJ2-3; the D is unclear. The tail of the sequence fits TRBJ1-5 better, so the J call may be wrong. Germline CDR1 reads SGHTA; CDR2 reads FQGTGA. The CDR3 spans 16 residues. CDR3 coding DNA: TGTGCCAGCAGCGTACTAGCGGGAGGCTCCACAGATACGCAGCATTTT. Its translation is CASSVLAGGSTDTQHF.

This chain uses TRBV6-1 with TRBJ2-4; D is undetermined. Germline V gene sequence: CDR1 MNHNS, CDR2 SASEGT. The ends were cut back, 4 bases at V and 8 bases at J, with 15 bases in the middle. This CDR3 spans 14 amino acids. The CDR3 loop reads CASSGVNPGDIQYF. The CDR3 bases are TGTGCCAGCAGTGGCGTCAACCCTGGGGACATTCAGTACTTC.

This clonotype has a count of ten or more. The gene calls are TRBV18 and TRBJ1-1, with D possibly being TRBD1 (5 bases). The CDR3 length is 15 residues. Per the germline V gene, CDR1 is KGHSH and CDR2 is LQKENI. Trimming took 3 bases from V and 3 from J, leaving 14 bases between them. The CDR3 DNA is TGTGCCAGCTCACCGATCGCAGGGAAGGACACTGAAGCTTTCTTT. This sequence encodes CASSPIAGKDTEAFF.

The chain combines TRBV27 with TRBJ1-1; D is uncertain. This CDR3 has 15 amino acids. V lost 0 bases and J 0 bases, leaving 8 bases between the germline ends. The germline CDR1 and CDR2 sequences are MNHEY and SMNVEV (reference sequence). CDR3 amino acids: CASSLSVGMNTEAFF. The CDR3 DNA follows: TGTGCCAGCAGTTTATCGGTAGGGATGAACACTGAAGCTTTCTTT.

This clonotype has a handful of counts. This sequence may be a read error, since a much larger clone differs from it by one base. The V and J genes are TRBV7-8 and TRBJ2-1; TRBD2 agrees at 9 bases. CDR1 is SGHVS, CDR2 FQNEAQ, per germline. Unmatched junction bases numbered 8, after V lost 4 bases and J lost 4 bases. The CDR3 consists of 16 residues. The CDR3 region has the DNA TGTGCCAGCAGCTCAGGGGCCCTAGCGGGGTACAATGAGCAGTTCTTC. It translates to CASSSGALAGYNEQFF.

This clonotype was observed a handful of times. The chain employs TRBV4-2 and TRBJ2-7; 7 bases are a match to TRBD2. With V trimmed by 2 bases and J by 5 bases, 6 bases remained unmatched. The CDR3 has 14 residues. Germline loops: CDR1 LGHNA, CDR2 YNFKEQ. CDR3 nucleotides: TGTGCCAGCAGCCAAACCAGCGGGACCCACGAGCAGTACTTC. It specifies CASSQTSGTHEQYF.

The chain uses TRBV6-1 and TRBJ1-5; no clear D gene. The CDR3 contains 15 residues. Trimming took 3 bases from V and 2 from J, leaving 11 bases between them. The V gene's germline CDR1 is MNHNS and CDR2 SASEGT. In DNA form, the CDR3 reads TGTGCCAGCAGTGACATGCTTGGGGGCAATCAGCCCCAGCATTTT. This codes for CASSDMLGGNQPQHF.

This clonotype was picked up many times. The rearrangement uses TRBV28 and TRBJ1-2; 7 nucleotides line up with TRBD1. From germline, CDR1 is MDHEN and CDR2 SYDVKM. The V and J ends lost 3 bases and 1 base, in that order; junction bases with no gene match: 2. This CDR3 comprises 14 residues. The DNA of the CDR3 is TGTGCCAGCAGTTTGACAGGGATTAACTATGGCTACACCTTC. Protein: CASSLTGINYGYTF.

The J gene is TRBJ2-1, the V gene TRBV6-5; 12 bases are shared with TRBD2. Looked up from germline, CDR1 is MNHEY and CDR2 is SVGAGI. J gave up 9 bases and V 2 bases, and 8 bases lay outside the gene matches. The CDR3 has 16 residues. CDR3 sequence: CASSYTPSGRAVEQFF. The CDR3 nucleotides read TGTGCCAGCAGTTACACCCCTAGCGGGAGGGCCGTTGAGCAGTTCTTC.

Ten or more counts support this clonotype. The chain recombines TRBV2 with TRBJ2-1; D call uncertain. This CDR3 has 13 residues. V was shortened by 4 bases and J by 5 bases, with 9 bases between the two germline ends. Per germline, CDR1 SNHLY and CDR2 FYNNEI. The CDR3 spells CASSGGPHNEQFF. CDR3 nucleotides: TGTGCCAGCAGTGGTGGGCCTCACAATGAGCAGTTCTTC. Full variable domain (missing parts from reference TRBV2 and TRBJ2-1): EPEVTQTPSHQVTQMGQEVILRCVPISNHLYFYWYRQILGQKVEFLVSFYNNEISEKSEIFDDQFSVERPDGSNFTLKIRSTKLEDSAMYFCASSGGPHNEQFFGPGTRLTVL.

This clonotype was found many times. The genes are TRBV9 and TRBJ2-1; TRBD1 agrees at 8 bases. This CDR3 spans 17 amino acids. V gave up 2 bases and J gave up 0 bases; unmatched junction bases: 7. From germline, CDR1 is SGDLS and CDR2 YYNGEE. The chain's CDR3 is CASSVSARGLSYNEQFF. In DNA, the CDR3 is TGTGCCAGCAGCGTGAGTGCCAGGGGGCTCTCCTACAATGAGCAGTTCTTC.

The gene calls are TRBV5-4 and TRBJ2-5, with D hard to call. Trimming took off 3 bases at V and 1 base at J, with 7 bases between the two ends. The germline gives CDR1 SGHNT, CDR2 YYREEE (reference sequence). This CDR3 is 13 amino acids long. CDR3 DNA sequence: TGTGCCAGCAGCTCCTTTTCCCAAGAGACCCAGTACTTC. It is translated as CASSSFSQETQYF.

At least ten counts were recorded for this clonotype. CDR3 DNA: TGTGCCAGCCCACCCGGGACAGGGTCGGACACTGAAGCTTTCTTT. Protein sequence: CASPPGTGSDTEAFF. This chain connects TRBV28 to TRBJ1-1, with 9 bases identical to TRBD1. The CDR3 length is 15 residues. The germline gives CDR1 MDHEN, CDR2 SYDVKM. After removal of 8 bases from V and 3 bases from J, the junction contained 10 bases not matched to a gene.

This clonotype has only a few counts. This sequence joins TRBV6-1 and TRBJ2-7, with TRBD1 matching 9 bases. In germline, CDR1 is MNHNS, CDR2 SASEGT. CDR3 size: 12 residues. The ends lost 8 bases at V and 3 bases at J; junction bases unmatched: 2. CDR3 sequence: CASGQGLYEQYF. The CDR3 region has the DNA TGTGCCAGCGGACAGGGGCTCTACGAGCAGTACTTC.

This clonotype was seen just once. This chain links TRBV28 with TRBJ2-2; 9 bases are a match to TRBD2. The CDR3 totals 15 residues. V dropped 4 bases and J dropped 7; count of bases not matched to a gene: 7. Germline loops: CDR1 MDHEN, CDR2 SYDVKM. The CDR3 protein is CASSYAAGGIGELFF. Here the CDR3 DNA reads TGTGCCAGCAGTTACGCGGCGGGAGGGATCGGGGAGCTGTTTTTT.

The V gene is TRBV6-5, the J gene TRBJ1-1; the D is unclear. Trimming took off 0 bases at V and 1 base at J, with 9 bases between the two ends. The CDR3 loop spans 15 amino acids. Per the germline V gene, CDR1 is MNHEY and CDR2 is SVGAGI. The CDR3 sequence: CASSYSSVKNTEAFF. The CDR3 nucleotides read TGTGCCAGCAGTTACTCGAGTGTAAAGAACACTGAAGCTTTCTTT.

This clonotype was seen ten or more times. The genes are TRBV5-1 and TRBJ2-3, with a possible D match to TRBD2 (5 bases). CDR3 length: 13 amino acids. Germline-derived CDR1 and CDR2 are SGHRS and YFSETQ. V shed 4 bases and J shed 3 bases, with 9 bases lying between them. CDR3 sequence reads: CASSPWRTDTQYF. The DNA for the CDR3 is TGCGCCAGCAGCCCCTGGAGGACAGATACGCAGTATTTT.

About this clonotype: With a much larger clone just one base away, this may be a read error. The rearrangement uses TRBV28 and TRBJ2-3; TRBD1 might be the D (6 bases). In germline, CDR1 is MDHEN, CDR2 SYDVKM. This CDR3 has 14 amino acids. CDR3 sequence reads: CASSFTGSTDAQYF. CDR3 in DNA: TGTGCCAGCAGTTTCACAGGGAGCACAGATGCGCAGTATTTT. The full variable domain, with the rest looked up from reference TRBV28 and TRBJ2-3, is DVKVTQSSRYLVKRTGEKVFLECVQDMDHENMFWYRQDPGLGLRLIYFSYDVKMKEKGDIPEGYSVSREKKERFSLILESASTNQTSMYLCASSFTGSTDAQYFGPGTRLTVL.

In this sample, this clonotype turned up many times. The chain is built from TRBV20-1 and TRBJ2-1, with D possibly TRBD2 on 6 matching bases. Trimming cost V 7 bases and J 0 bases, with 25 bases left between them. Germline CDR1 DFQATT, CDR2 SNEGSKA (reference sequence). The CDR3 is 18 residues long. In DNA form, the CDR3 reads TGCAGTGTCAGAGGGGACTTTGGGACTCGACGCTCCTACAATGAGCAGTTCTTC. Its translation: CSVRGDFGTRRSYNEQFF.

This clonotype was counted ten times or more. The chain joins TRBV20-1 to TRBJ1-1, with D possibly matching TRBD1 (6 bases). This CDR3 comprises 12 residues. V lost 2 bases, J lost 5 bases, and 9 bases lay in between. Germline lookup yields CDR1 DFQATT and CDR2 SNEGSKA (reference sequence). The CDR3 protein is CSARLRGTEAFF. The CDR3 DNA follows: TGCAGTGCTAGACTCAGGGGAACTGAAGCTTTCTTT.

This clonotype occurred a few times. The rearrangement links TRBV20-1 to TRBJ1-1; no clear D gene. V was clipped by 2 bases and J by 0 bases, with 7 bases between them. Germline V gives CDR1 DFQATT, CDR2 SNEGSKA (reference sequence). The CDR3 has 13 amino acids. The CDR3 is CSARPTMNTEAFF. Here the CDR3 DNA reads TGCAGTGCTAGACCCACCATGAACACTGAAGCTTTCTTT.

This clonotype was recorded at least ten times. The rearrangement links TRBV15 to TRBJ2-5; 9 bases match TRBD1. The CDR3 runs to 14 residues. V lost 1 base, J lost 7 bases, and 4 bases stayed unmatched. The V gene's germline CDR1 is LNHNV and CDR2 YYDKDF (reference sequence). The CDR3 spells CATSRGQGVGTQYF. CDR3 DNA: TGTGCCACCAGCAGAGGACAGGGGGTCGGGACCCAGTACTTC.

The rearrangement joins TRBV27 to TRBJ1-6; perhaps TRBD1 as D (6 bases). The length of the CDR3 is 16 residues. The germline V gene encodes CDR1 MNHEY and CDR2 SMNVEV (reference sequence). V was pared by 2 bases and J by 7 bases, with 15 bases between. The CDR3 DNA reads as TGTGCCAGCAGTTTAGGGAACAGGGCCGTCAATTCACCCCTCCACTTT. It translates to CASSLGNRAVNSPLHF.